The 8 T cell receptor beta chains below come from one sample, sequenced in a study of blood T cell repertoires in COVID-19. Repertoires were generated with immunoSEQ multiplex PCR, while TCRdb's copy carries only in-frame clones and drops some. Of about 170,000 clones in the sample, more than 75% were seen once. Sequencing was done on a sample of peripheral blood. These receptors were collected from a young man with COVID-19, enrolled during active disease.

The V call is TRBV18, the J call TRBJ1-2, with D possibly TRBD1 on 6 matching bases. V shed 3 bases and J shed 3 bases, with 11 bases lying between them. The germline V gene encodes CDR1 KGHSH and CDR2 LQKENI. The CDR3 is made up of 14 amino acids. The CDR3 sequence: CASSPRQEHYGYTF. The CDR3 DNA reads TGTGCCAGCTCACCCCGACAGGAGCACTATGGCTACACCTTC.

The V and J genes are TRBV12-5 and TRBJ1-1, with 7 bases identical to TRBD1. CDR3 length: 16 residues. Losses at the gene ends were 6 bases for V and 5 bases for J; bases not matched to a gene: 15. CDR1 is LGHNT, CDR2 FRNRAP, per germline. This CDR3 is CASGIPRQGPGTEAFF. Written as DNA, the CDR3 is TGTGCTAGTGGGATCCCAAGACAGGGCCCGGGGACTGAAGCTTTCTTT. The whole variable domain, remainder taken from reference TRBV12-5 and TRBJ1-1, is DARVTQTPRHKVTEMGQEVTMRCQPILGHNTVFWYRQTMMQGLELLAYFRNRAPLDDSGMPKDRFSAEMPDATLATLKIQPSEPRDSAVYFCASGIPRQGPGTEAFFGQGTRLTVV.

The genes are TRBV5-1 and TRBJ2-3, with TRBD2 as a possible D gene (6 bases). Germline CDR1 SGHRS, CDR2 YFSETQ. The CDR3 length is 17 residues. V was cut by 4 bases and J by 4 bases, with 22 bases left in between. Here the CDR3 reads CASSLDGSGRYADTQYF. CDR3 DNA sequence: TGCGCCAGCAGCCTAGACGGTAGTGGGAGGTATGCAGATACGCAGTATTTT. Based on the CDR3 plus reference TRBV5-1 and TRBJ2-3, the full variable domain is KAGVTQTPRYLIKTRGQQVTLSCSPISGHRSVSWYQQTPGQGLQFLFEYFSETQRNKGNFPGRFSGRQFSNSRSEMNVSTLELGDSALYLCASSLDGSGRYADTQYFGPGTRLTVL.

The rearrangement links TRBV27 to TRBJ2-6, with 9 bases aligning to TRBD2. After removal of 3 bases from V and 0 bases from J, the junction contained 6 bases not matched to a gene. From germline, CDR1 is MNHEY and CDR2 SMNVEV (reference sequence). This CDR3 has 18 residues. The CDR3 DNA reads as TGTGCCAGCAGTTTGTCGCTAGCGGGATTCTCTGGGGCCAACGTCCTGACTTTC. This sequence encodes CASSLSLAGFSGANVLTF.

The gene calls are TRBV27 and TRBJ2-1; 11 bases fit TRBD2. The length of the CDR3 is 19 residues. Germline trimming cut 2 bases from V and 0 bases from J; bases unmatched to any gene: 9. Germline CDR1 MNHEY, CDR2 SMNVEV (reference sequence). CDR3 nucleotide sequence: TGTGCCAGCAGTTTAGTCTCAGGACTAGCGGGCATCTCCTACAATGAGCAGTTCTTC. It codes for CASSLVSGLAGISYNEQFF.

The chain is built from TRBV19 and TRBJ2-7; D uncertain. In germline, CDR1 is LNHDA, CDR2 SQIVND (reference sequence). V was trimmed by 5 bases and J by 3 bases, leaving 8 bases between them. The CDR3 contains 12 residues. The CDR3 sequence: CASSAGVYEQYF. The CDR3 DNA reads as TGTGCCAGTAGTGCCGGAGTCTACGAGCAGTACTTC. The variable domain in full, with the rest retrieved from reference TRBV19 and TRBJ2-7, is DGGITQSPKYLFRKEGQNVTLSCEQNLNHDAMYWYRQDPGQGLRLIYYSQIVNDFQKGDIAEGYSVSREKKESFPLTVTSAQKNPTAFYLCASSAGVYEQYFGPGTRLTVT.

This sequence joins TRBV27 and TRBJ2-1; tentatively, D is TRBD2 (5 bases). V gave up 8 bases and J gave up 7 bases, with 24 bases separating them. The length of the CDR3 is 16 residues. Looked up from germline, CDR1 is MNHEY and CDR2 is SMNVEV (reference sequence). CDR3 coding DNA: TGTGCCAGCGGGCTGGAGCGGAATCAAATTGGGAATGAGCAGTTCTTC. Translated: CASGLERNQIGNEQFF.

V and J are TRBV3-1 (or the pseudogene TRBV3-2) and TRBJ2-3; D remains ambiguous. Trimming took 5 bases from V and 5 from J, leaving 14 bases between them. This CDR3 comprises 14 residues. The germline CDR1 and CDR2 sequences are LGHDT and YNNKEL (reference sequence). The DNA for the CDR3 is TGTGCCAGCAGCTCCCGACTTTACGGAGATACGCAGTATTTT. Translation: CASSSRLYGDTQYF.